Presented here are 10 T cell receptor beta chains from one specimen sequenced in a study of blood T cell repertoires in COVID-19 (dated by TCRdb to 2018 to 2020). The library was obtained by the immunoSEQ multiplex PCR assay. TCRdb holds this immuneACCESS table with in-frame rearrangements only. Some clones are missing; in checked studies, unresolved V genes explain under half, and the rest has no known cause. This sample is represented by 65,000 to 85,000 clones; around 81% of them were singletons. More than 15% of the sample comes from the top ten. The sequencing input was peripheral blood. The source of these receptors is a human donor in a cohort sampled during active COVID-19.

The V gene is TRBV6-5, the J gene TRBJ2-7, with 10 bases lining up with TRBD1. Looked up from germline, CDR1 is MNHEY and CDR2 is SVGAGI. CDR3 size: 15 residues. V shed 0 bases and J 5 bases; nucleotides not matched to a gene: 4. This chain's CDR3 is CASSYSTGQGNEQYF. CDR3 in DNA: TGTGCCAGCAGTTACTCGACGGGACAGGGGAACGAGCAGTACTTC.

As regards this clone: One end of the junction fails to match germline, which may point to a read error. The CDR3 is CASSSLDGYSF. CDR3 nucleotide sequence: TGTGCCAGCAGCTCGTTGGATGGCTACAGCTTC. This chain joins TRBV7-6 and TRBJ1-2; D gene uncertain. This CDR3 spans 11 amino acids. Germline CDR1 reads SGHVS; CDR2 reads FNYEAQ.

The gene calls are TRBV27 and TRBJ1-5; D ambiguous. V was pared by 6 bases and J by 3 bases, with 12 bases between. Germline lookup yields CDR1 MNHEY and CDR2 SMNVEV (reference sequence). The CDR3 covers 14 residues. The CDR3 DNA reads as TGTGCCAGCAGGCTGAGGGAGTACAATCAGCCCCAGCATTTT. Translated: CASRLREYNQPQHF.

The rearrangement uses TRBV6-5 and TRBJ2-5; tentative D call: TRBD1 (6 bases). V was cut by 7 bases and J by 1 base, with 16 bases left in between. The CDR3 extends over 15 amino acids. Germline CDR1 is MNHEY and CDR2 is SVGAGI. As DNA, the CDR3 is TGTGCCAGCACCACCACCTGGGGGCCCCAAGAGACCCAGTACTTC. This gives the protein CASTTTWGPQETQYF.

On this clone: The sample has other DNA sequences that encode this CDR3 too. The genes are TRBV19 and TRBJ2-5; D is possibly TRBD2 (5 bases). Trimming shortened V by 4 bases and J by 1 base, and 7 bases separated the two germline ends. CDR3 length: 13 amino acids. Germline V gene sequence: CDR1 LNHDA, CDR2 SQIVND (reference sequence). As DNA, the CDR3 is TGTGCCAGTAGTACGGGGATCCAAGAGACCCAGTACTTC. Protein sequence: CASSTGIQETQYF.

The rearrangement links TRBV15 to TRBJ2-1, with 12 bases that match TRBD2. The CDR3 sequence is 16 residues long. The germline CDR1 and CDR2 sequences are LNHNV and YYDKDF (reference sequence). V gave up 6 bases and J gave up 8 bases; unmatched junction bases: 11. This CDR3 reads CATRWTSGTNDDEQFF. In nucleotides, the CDR3 is TGTGCCACCAGATGGACTAGCGGGACAAACGACGATGAGCAGTTCTTC.

This clone occurred a few times. This chain links TRBV18 with TRBJ2-7, with 11 nucleotides matching TRBD2. Germline CDR1 and CDR2: KGHSH and LQKENI. This CDR3 is 17 amino acids long. V lost 0 bases and J lost 0; bases outside the gene matches: 4. The CDR3 DNA sequence: TGTGCCAGCTCACCACCCACTAGCGGGAGTACCTCCTACGAGCAGTACGTC. Translating it yields CASSPPTSGSTSYEQYV.

The chain recombines TRBV15 with TRBJ2-1; D might be TRBD2 (5 bases). Germline CDR1 reads LNHNV; CDR2 reads YYDKDF (reference sequence). Trimming removed 4 bases at V and 2 bases at J, with 12 bases between. There are 15 residues in the CDR3. The CDR3 bases are TGTGCCACCAGCACACGACCGGGAACCTACAATGAGCAGTTCTTC. Protein sequence: CATSTRPGTYNEQFF.

This rearrangement joins TRBV6-6 to TRBJ1-5; D not certain. CDR1 MNHNY and CDR2 SVGAGI come from the germline V gene (reference sequence). The ends were cut back, 0 bases at V and 0 bases at J, with 3 bases in the middle. CDR3 length: 14 amino acids. DNA for the CDR3: TGTGCCAGCAGTTACTCCGTTAGCAATCAGCCCCAGCATTTT. Its protein is CASSYSVSNQPQHF.

The rearrangement uses TRBV5-1 and TRBJ2-5, with TRBD1 as a possible D gene (6 bases). Trimming stripped 2 bases from V and 2 bases from J, with 13 bases between. The germline V gene has CDR1 SGHRS and CDR2 YFSETQ. CDR3 length: 15 residues. CDR3 nucleotides: TGCGCCAGCAGCTTTACAGGGATCGGGCAAGAGACCCAGTACTTC. This codes for CASSFTGIGQETQYF.